This TCR beta chain is drawn from a study of blood T cell repertoires in COVID-19. TCRdb keeps only in-frame clones here, not all; method: immunoSEQ multiplex PCR. The sample holds over 350,000 clones, around 87% seen once. Participant-given clinical history determined each cohort assignment. This clone occurred once. The TCR comes from a woman between 45 and 65 years old who had recovered from COVID-19. The sample comprised PBMCs or T cells enriched from blood (not recorded which).

CDR3 sequence: CASSPGSGEQYF. The DNA for the CDR3 is TGTGCCAGCAGCCCCGGGTCGGGCGAGCAGTACTTC. The rearrangement uses TRBV7-3 and TRBJ2-7, with D unclear. In germline, CDR1 is SGHTA, CDR2 FQGTGA. The CDR3 has 12 residues. The V and J ends lost 5 bases and 6 bases respectively, with 11 bases between them.